The next 8 T cell receptor beta chains were all read from a single sample in a study of CD8+ T cells in alopecia areata. RNA was extracted and reverse transcribed into cDNA as the sequencing template. The table came from immunoSEQ multiplex PCR; TCRdb's copy has only in-frame clones and leaves some out. Among some 170,000 clones listed, about 70% were seen once. Specimen: CD8+ T cells sorted from blood, collected at week 0. The receptor source for this set is a human donor with alopecia areata.

The genes are TRBV5-1 and TRBJ1-6; TRBD1 might be the D (5 bases). Germline CDR1 SGHRS, CDR2 YFSETQ. V was pared by 1 base and J by 10 bases, with 18 bases between. The CDR3 runs to 16 residues. As DNA, the CDR3 is TGCGCCAGCAGCTTGACCGGACACCCCGTCGGGTCACCCCTCCACTTT. Protein product: CASSLTGHPVGSPLHF.

This chain joins TRBV7-2 and TRBJ2-1, with TRBD2 as a possible D gene (5 bases). V lost 2 bases, J lost 10 bases, and 9 bases lay in between. CDR1 is SGHTA, CDR2 FQGNSA, per germline. CDR3 length: 12 amino acids. This chain's CDR3 is CASSLSSREQFF. The CDR3, as DNA: TGTGCCAGCAGCTTATCTAGCCGGGAGCAGTTCTTC.

The rearrangement links TRBV27 to TRBJ2-3; either TRBD1 or TRBD2 may fit D (6 bases each). This CDR3 is 15 amino acids long. CDR1 and CDR2 from the germline V gene are MNHEY and SMNVEV (reference sequence). Deletions cut 1 base from V and 0 bases from J, with 8 bases between. CDR3 sequence: CASSLYGGSTDTQYF. The DNA for the CDR3 is TGTGCCAGCAGTTTATACGGGGGCAGCACAGATACGCAGTATTTT.

The chain uses TRBV13 and TRBJ1-3, with D hard to call. V was pared by 0 bases and J by 0 bases, with 3 bases between. This CDR3 comprises 14 residues. CDR1 and CDR2 (germline): PRHDT, FYEKMQ (reference sequence). The chain's CDR3 is CASSLGGSGNTIYF. The CDR3 nucleotides read TGTGCCAGCAGCTTAGGGGGCTCTGGAAACACCATATATTTT.

This clone was detected once. The chain joins TRBV2 to TRBJ1-1, with D unresolved. The CDR3 sequence is 13 residues long. Germline lookup yields CDR1 SNHLY and CDR2 FYNNEI. The germline V and J ends were trimmed by 6 bases and 0 bases, with 8 bases remaining between them. Here the CDR3 DNA reads TGTGCCAGCAGCCAGACTGTGAACACTGAAGCTTTCTTT. This gives the protein CASSQTVNTEAFF.

This clone was observed a handful of times. This chain joins TRBV6-5 and TRBJ1-5, with TRBD1 matching 9 bases. V shed 4 bases and J 7 bases; nucleotides not matched to a gene: 8. CDR1 and CDR2 (germline): MNHEY, SVGAGI. This CDR3 contains 15 residues. The CDR3 DNA follows: TGTGCCAGCAGTTCCACCAGGGACAGGGACCAGCCCCAGCATTTT. Its translation: CASSSTRDRDQPQHF.

The V and J genes are TRBV5-1 and TRBJ1-1; D possibly corresponds to TRBD1 (6 bases). The CDR3 covers 12 residues. V was shortened by 7 bases and J by 5 bases, with 12 bases between the two germline ends. The germline V gene encodes CDR1 SGHRS and CDR2 YFSETQ. The CDR3 sequence: CASQTGSTEAFF. The DNA of the CDR3 is TGCGCCAGCCAGACAGGTAGTACTGAAGCTTTCTTT.

This chain joins TRBV4-1 and TRBJ2-6; 8 bases agree with TRBD1. The CDR3 totals 12 residues. Germline V gives CDR1 MGHRA, CDR2 YSYEKL. The CDR3 spells CATGAGANVLTF. DNA for the CDR3: TGCGCGACAGGGGCTGGGGCCAACGTCCTGACTTTC.